One and the same sample provided the 30 T cell receptor beta chains below, sequenced in a study of blood T cells in healthy people across ages. A J-beta primer mix and a sample-barcoded 5' primer were used in a second PCR of roughly 6 to 11 cycles. TCRdb re-called the 5' RACE reads with MiXCR, one entry per CDR3 protein. The top ten hold 11% of the sample, which has around 1.5 million distinct CDR3 sequences, 30% to 35% seen once. Specimen: blood. The receptors stem from a woman in her 30s in good health.

CDR3 region: CASSFRSGGPHEQFF. CDR3 in DNA: TGCGCCAGCAGCTTTAGAAGCGGGGGTCCGCATGAGCAGTTCTTC. The genes are TRBV5-1 and TRBJ2-1, with 8 bases that match TRBD2. Germline CDR1 SGHRS, CDR2 YFSETQ. This CDR3 is built from 15 residues. The junction had 9 bases not matched to a gene; V was cut back by 2 bases and J by 8 bases.

The rearrangement uses TRBV5-1 and TRBJ2-3, with 9 bases lining up with TRBD2. The CDR3 is 16 residues long. J was trimmed by 2 bases and V by 3 bases; bases with no gene match: 7. Germline-derived CDR1 and CDR2 are SGHRS and YFSETQ. The CDR3: CASSWGLAEVTDTQYF. The CDR3 coding sequence is TGCGCCAGCAGCTGGGGACTAGCAGAAGTCACAGATACGCAGTATTTT.

This clonotype showed up just a few times. This chain uses TRBV27 with TRBJ1-5, with 7 nucleotides matching TRBD1. CDR1 and CDR2 (germline): MNHEY, SMNVEV (reference sequence). CDR3 length: 15 residues. V gave up 1 base and J gave up 2 bases; unmatched junction bases: 2. CDR3 amino acids: CASSLWQGGNQPQHF. The CDR3 DNA reads as TGTGCCAGCAGTTTATGGCAGGGGGGCAATCAGCCCCAGCATTTT.

The genes are TRBV6-5 and TRBJ1-2, with D possibly matching TRBD1 (6 bases). The length of the CDR3 is 13 residues. Trimming left V 4 bases short and J 8 bases short, with 14 bases between. Germline lookup yields CDR1 MNHEY and CDR2 SVGAGI. In DNA form, the CDR3 reads TGTGCCAGCAGTTTCCACAGGGCAGAGGGCTACACCTTC. Translated, it gives CASSFHRAEGYTF.

The V and J genes are TRBV27 and TRBJ2-2, with TRBD2 matching 7 bases. Germline CDR1 is MNHEY and CDR2 is SMNVEV (reference sequence). This CDR3 has 16 residues. Trimming took 7 bases from V and 4 from J; bases not matched to a gene: 12. In DNA, the CDR3 is TGTGCCAGCAAGGGCAGGGAGACGGGAGGCACCGGGGAGCTGTTTTTT. It is translated as CASKGRETGGTGELFF.

This chain connects TRBV5-1 to TRBJ1-2; 7 bases match TRBD1. There are 14 residues in the CDR3. CDR1 and CDR2 from the germline V gene are SGHRS and YFSETQ. Losses at the gene ends were 2 bases for V and 6 bases for J; bases not matched to a gene: 7. This CDR3 is CASSLVTGEDGYTF. DNA for the CDR3: TGCGCCAGCAGCTTAGTCACAGGGGAGGATGGCTACACCTTC.

The genes are TRBV2 and TRBJ2-1; D ambiguous. The CDR3 is 14 amino acids. CDR1 and CDR2 (germline): SNHLY, FYNNEI. Trimming left V 3 bases short and J 6 bases short, with 12 bases between. The CDR3 region is CASSDYRPANEQFF. CDR3 bases: TGTGCCAGCAGTGACTACCGCCCTGCCAATGAGCAGTTCTTC.

The chain employs TRBV12-3 or TRBV12-4 and TRBJ2-3; D possibly corresponds to TRBD2 (6 bases). This CDR3 has 15 residues. V lost 2 bases and J 4 bases, leaving 13 bases between the germline ends. The CDR3: CASSLFGRGADTQYF. The CDR3 coding sequence is TGTGCCAGCAGTTTATTCGGGAGAGGCGCAGATACGCAGTATTTT.

The CDR3 region has the DNA TGTGCCAGCAGCCTCGGGCCCAGTCATGAGCAGTTCTTC. Translating it yields CASSLGPSHEQFF. The chain recombines TRBV3-1 with TRBJ2-1; D not resolved. The CDR3 is 13 residues long. V dropped 4 bases and J dropped 8 bases, with 12 bases sitting between them. Germline CDR1 is LGHDT and CDR2 is YNNKEL (reference sequence).

Points on this clonotype: Since a much larger clone is just one base distant, this may be a read error. The chain links TRBV10-3 to TRBJ2-6, with D hard to call. Germline CDR1 is ENHRY and CDR2 is SYGVKD. The CDR3 sequence is 14 residues long. The V and J ends lost 8 bases and 0 bases respectively, with 8 bases between them. In nucleotides, the CDR3 is TGTGCCATCCAAAAGCTCTCTGGGGCCAACGTCCTGACTTTC. Its protein is CAIQKLSGANVLTF.

This sequence joins TRBV20-1 and TRBJ1-2; unclear D gene. From germline, CDR1 is DFQATT and CDR2 SNEGSKA (reference sequence). The CDR3 has 11 amino acids. The V end was cut by 6 bases, the J end by 5 bases, with 10 bases between. The CDR3 coding sequence is TGCAGTGCCACAAACGGGTATGGCTACACCTTC. It yields the protein CSATNGYGYTF.

Written as DNA, the CDR3 is TGCAGTGCTAGAGTCCTAGCGGGAGGTGGCTACAATGAGCAGTTCTTC. This codes for CSARVLAGGGYNEQFF. V gene TRBV20-1 combines with J gene TRBJ2-1; the match to TRBD2 covers 11 bases. With V trimmed by 1 base and J by 3 bases, 5 bases remained unmatched. Germline V gives CDR1 DFQATT, CDR2 SNEGSKA (reference sequence). This CDR3 has 16 amino acids.

A few counts support this clonotype. The chain joins TRBV7-9 to TRBJ2-5; 10 bases line up with TRBD2. The CDR3 spans 15 residues. Germline V gene data show CDR1 as SEHNR and CDR2 as FQNEAQ (reference sequence). The ends lost 5 bases at V and 0 bases at J; junction bases unmatched: 3. CDR3 sequence reads: CASSMGTSDQETQYF. The CDR3 nucleotides read TGTGCCAGCAGCATGGGGACTAGCGACCAAGAGACCCAGTACTTC.

The V and J genes are TRBV20-1 and TRBJ2-7, with 9 bases matching TRBD2. Losses at the gene ends were 0 bases for V and 5 bases for J; bases not matched to a gene: 8. Germline V gene sequence: CDR1 DFQATT, CDR2 SNEGSKA (reference sequence). This CDR3 spans 15 amino acids. The CDR3, as DNA: TGCAGTGCTAGAGATCCGGGCGGGAGGGTGCACGAGCAGTACTTC. Protein: CSARDPGGRVHEQYF.

This rearrangement joins TRBV28 to TRBJ1-1; maybe TRBD1 (6 bases). This CDR3 spans 15 amino acids. The V end lost 2 bases, the J end lost 2 bases, and 12 bases lay between the germline ends. Germline values: CDR1 MDHEN, CDR2 SYDVKM. The CDR3 protein is CASSLDRILNTEAFF. The CDR3 DNA follows: TGTGCCAGCAGTTTAGACAGGATACTTAACACTGAAGCTTTCTTT. The whole variable domain, filled in from reference TRBV28 and TRBJ1-1, reads DVKVTQSSRYLVKRTGEKVFLECVQDMDHENMFWYRQDPGLGLRLIYFSYDVKMKEKGDIPEGYSVSREKKERFSLILESASTNQTSMYLCASSLDRILNTEAFFGQGTRLTVV.

The chain uses TRBV20-1 and TRBJ2-1; maybe TRBD2 (5 bases). The CDR3 is made up of 19 amino acids. Germline assignment: CDR1 DFQATT and CDR2 SNEGSKA (reference sequence). The V and J ends lost 0 bases and 6 bases respectively, with 27 bases between them. The CDR3 nucleotides are TGCAGTGCTAGAGATGATGGATTCACAGATGCCGGGATGGGCAATGAGCAGTTCTTC. Translating gives CSARDDGFTDAGMGNEQFF.

This clonotype was seen only a few times. This sequence joins TRBV2 and TRBJ2-7; TRBD2 might be the D (6 bases). Germline values: CDR1 SNHLY, CDR2 FYNNEI. The CDR3 contains 13 residues. V dropped 3 bases and J dropped 2 bases, with 8 bases sitting between them. CDR3 coding DNA: TGTGCCAGCAGTGATAGCGGAACCTACGAGCAGTACTTC. Protein sequence: CASSDSGTYEQYF.

The rearrangement uses TRBV12-3 or TRBV12-4 and TRBJ1-5; tentative D call: TRBD1 (5 bases). The CDR3 contains 13 residues. V gave up 3 bases and J gave up 11 bases, with 14 bases separating them. The CDR3 loop reads CASSLGRRPSQHF. The DNA of the CDR3 is TGTGCCAGCAGTTTGGGACGCCGTCCGTCCCAGCATTTT.

This clonotype occurred a few times. CDR3 in amino acids: CASSYSDRYYGYTF. In DNA, the CDR3 is TGTGCCAGCAGTTACTCAGACAGGTACTATGGCTACACCTTC. The chain joins TRBV6-6 to TRBJ1-2; tentatively, D is TRBD1 (6 bases). Trimming took 0 bases from V and 3 from J, leaving 8 bases between them. From germline, CDR1 is MNHNY and CDR2 SVGAGI (reference sequence). CDR3 length equals 14 residues.

The chain has TRBV20-1 and TRBJ2-3; 11 positions match TRBD2. CDR1 DFQATT and CDR2 SNEGSKA come from the germline V gene (reference sequence). V shed 3 bases and J 3 bases; nucleotides not matched to a gene: 5. CDR3 size: 15 residues. The CDR3 DNA reads as TGCAGTGCTAGTACTAGCGGGGGCCGTACAGATACGCAGTATTTT. The encoded protein is CSASTSGGRTDTQYF.

The V gene is TRBV5-4, the J gene TRBJ2-3; possibly TRBD1 for D (6 bases). Trimming removed 6 bases from V and 3 bases from J, with 17 bases in between. Per the germline V gene, CDR1 is SGHNT and CDR2 is YYREEE (reference sequence). This CDR3 is built from 15 residues. The CDR3 sequence is CASIRAGASTDTQYF. The CDR3 nucleotides are TGTGCCAGCATACGGGCAGGGGCATCGACAGATACGCAGTATTTT.

This chain links TRBV7-2 with TRBJ2-5; maybe TRBD1 (5 bases). The J call is uncertain, as TRBJ2-7 better fits the DNA end. The CDR3 has 14 amino acids. The germline CDR1 and CDR2 sequences are SGHTA and FQGNSA. The CDR3 protein is CASNWGPAYYEQYF. Here the CDR3 DNA reads TGTGCCAGCAACTGGGGCCCAGCCTACTACGAGCAGTACTTC.

V usage is TRBV7-6 and J usage is TRBJ1-6; D is ambiguous. The germline gives CDR1 SGHVS, CDR2 FNYEAQ. This CDR3 comprises 13 residues. The V and J ends lost 4 bases and 11 bases respectively, with 12 bases between them. CDR3: CASSSAEGAPLHF. As DNA, the CDR3 is TGTGCCAGCAGCTCCGCAGAGGGCGCACCCCTCCACTTT.

The rearrangement joins TRBV27 to TRBJ1-6; 10 bases are a match to TRBD1. The CDR3 length is 18 residues. J lost 7 bases, V lost 2 bases, and 11 bases had no gene match. The germline V gene encodes CDR1 MNHEY and CDR2 SMNVEV (reference sequence). The CDR3 DNA follows: TGTGCCAGCAGTTTACTACATCCGGAGGGACAGGGGAATTCACCCCTCCACTTT. This gives the protein CASSLLHPEGQGNSPLHF.

The sample holds a few counts of this clonotype. This chain joins TRBV9 and TRBJ2-5; tentatively, D is TRBD1 (6 bases). The CDR3 length is 16 residues. CDR1 is SGDLS, CDR2 YYNGEE, per germline. V was clipped by 4 bases and J by 1 base, with 17 bases between them. The CDR3 is CASSPTRGTIQETQYF. The CDR3 DNA sequence: TGTGCCAGCAGCCCGACCCGAGGGACAATCCAAGAGACCCAGTACTTC.

The chain uses TRBV5-1 and TRBJ2-3, with D perhaps matching TRBD1 (6 bases). Germline values: CDR1 SGHRS, CDR2 YFSETQ. V was clipped by 0 bases and J by 6 bases, with 8 bases between them. There are 13 residues in the CDR3. The CDR3 region has the DNA TGCGCCAGCAGCTTGGAGGGGGATGATACGCAGTATTTT. The encoded protein is CASSLEGDDTQYF.

Turning to this clonotype: A read error may produce the germline difference seen at one junction end. V gene TRBV12-3 or TRBV12-4 combines with J gene TRBJ1-1; the match to TRBD1 covers 8 bases. The length of the CDR3 is 15 residues. The CDR3: CASSWDRSMNTETFF. CDR3 DNA: TGTGCCAGCAGCTGGGACAGGTCCATGAACACTGAAACTTTCTTT.

The V and J genes are TRBV27 and TRBJ2-7; D possibly uses TRBD1 or TRBD2 (5 bases each). The CDR3 has 13 residues. The germline CDR1 and CDR2 sequences are MNHEY and SMNVEV (reference sequence). V was cut by 7 bases and J by 6 bases, with 16 bases left in between. The CDR3 DNA is TGTGCCAGCACCGCACTTCTCGGGACCGAGCAGTACTTC. This translates into CASTALLGTEQYF.

The chain links TRBV20-1 to TRBJ1-4, with 7 bases identical to TRBD1. The CDR3 spans 14 residues. CDR1 and CDR2 (germline): DFQATT, SNEGSKA (reference sequence). Trimming took 2 bases from V and 5 from J; bases not matched to a gene: 5. The DNA of the CDR3 is TGCAGTGCTAGAATTACAGGGGCAAATGAAAAACTGTTTTTT. It specifies CSARITGANEKLFF.

There are a few counts of this clonotype. J is TRBJ2-3 and V is TRBV3-1; the D call may be TRBD1 or TRBD2 (5 bases each). The CDR3 has 14 residues. The germline CDR1 and CDR2 sequences are LGHDT and YNNKEL (reference sequence). Trimming stripped 4 bases from V and 6 bases from J, with 14 bases between. The CDR3 DNA sequence: TGTGCCAGCAGCCCTCCGGGGACGGCGGATACGCAGTATTTT. Its protein is CASSPPGTADTQYF.